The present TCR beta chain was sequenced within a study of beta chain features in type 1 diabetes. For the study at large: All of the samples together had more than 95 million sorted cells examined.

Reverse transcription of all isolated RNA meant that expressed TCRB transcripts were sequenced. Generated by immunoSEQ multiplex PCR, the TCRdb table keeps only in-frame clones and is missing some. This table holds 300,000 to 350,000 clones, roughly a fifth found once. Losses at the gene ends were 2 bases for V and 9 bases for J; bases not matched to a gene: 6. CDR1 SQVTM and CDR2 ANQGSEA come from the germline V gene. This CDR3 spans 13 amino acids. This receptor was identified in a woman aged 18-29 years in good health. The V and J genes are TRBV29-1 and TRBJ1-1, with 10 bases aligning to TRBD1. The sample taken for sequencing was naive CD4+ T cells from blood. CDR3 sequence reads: CSVERQGAKKAFF. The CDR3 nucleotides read TGCAGCGTTGAAAGACAGGGGGCTAAAAAAGCTTTCTTT.